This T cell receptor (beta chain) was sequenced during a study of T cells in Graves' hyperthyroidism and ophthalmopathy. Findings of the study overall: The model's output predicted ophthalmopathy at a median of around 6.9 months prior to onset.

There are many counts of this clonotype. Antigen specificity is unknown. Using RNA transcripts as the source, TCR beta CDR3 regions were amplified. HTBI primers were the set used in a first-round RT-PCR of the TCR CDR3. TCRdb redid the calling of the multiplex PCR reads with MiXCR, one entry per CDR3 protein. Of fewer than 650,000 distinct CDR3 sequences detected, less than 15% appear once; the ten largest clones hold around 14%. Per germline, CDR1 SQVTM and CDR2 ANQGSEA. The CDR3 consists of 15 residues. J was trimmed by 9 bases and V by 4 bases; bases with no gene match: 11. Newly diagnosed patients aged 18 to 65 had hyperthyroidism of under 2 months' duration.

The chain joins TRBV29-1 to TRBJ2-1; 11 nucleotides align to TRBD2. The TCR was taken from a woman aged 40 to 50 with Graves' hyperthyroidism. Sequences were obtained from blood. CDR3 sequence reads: CSVGSGRADGGEQFF. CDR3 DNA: TGCAGCGTTGGTAGCGGGAGGGCCGATGGCGGTGAGCAGTTCTTC.